This T cell receptor (beta chain) was recorded in a study of shared clonotypes between healthy human individuals (dated by TCRdb to the early 2020s). For context, the study as a whole: A couple of women and a few men aged 18 to 49 years were included in the cohort. To increase sequencing depth and limit assay-specific biases, TCR repertoire library preparation and sequencing were carried out by different laboratories using diverse techniques. Each donor's leukapheresis produced roughly between roughly 0.94 and 9.5 billion PBMCs. For each donor, three plates each were used for CD4 naive and CD4 memory, two plates were used for CD8 naive, and one plate was used for CD8 memory. To estimate repertoire size and how much clonotypes are shared between individuals, the study performed deep sequencing of blood TCR repertoires from roughly five healthy adults. Study-wide findings and limitations: Even with the large sequencing depth, rarefaction of the sorted-subset datasets indicated that sequencing was incomplete. The small number of donors limited the genetic and exposure-history diversity represented. Sharing across a few donors was observed for approximately 5% of naive CD4, 3.5% of naive CD8, 2% to 2.5% of memory CD4, and about 0.4% of memory CD8 clonotypes. Clonotypes shared by all four sorted-subset donors showed higher generation probabilities than non-shared clonotypes. Only blood was sampled, and tissue TCR repertoires likely differ from those in blood. Pairwise subsampling indicated that sequencing depth was expected to affect the degree of clonotype sharing among donors. Larger estimated clonotype richness was generally found for naive subsets than for memory subsets.

Using the deep immunoSEQ assay, multiplex PCR amplified TCR CDR3 regions from genomic DNA. Genomic DNA extracted from each cell subset was distributed evenly over all wells of several immunoSEQ 96-well plates, and each plate served as one replicate. For sorted subsets, around 0.2 ug genomic DNA, equal to approximately 30,000 T cell genomes, was loaded into each replicate PCR. The purified libraries were quantified using a Qubit 3.0 fluorometer, sized with a Bioanalyzer 2100, and then quantified again using the KAPA Library Quantification kit. Each immunoSEQ 96-well plate was sequenced on its own single-read 150-cycle Illumina NextSeq 550 flow cell. From the authors' description of their analysis: The immunoSEQ output contained only junctional sequences without quality scores, so filtering could not match that applied to full-length reads. Sequences were annotated with PyIR, a Python wrapper for IgBLAST v1.9, using IMGT germline references to assign V/J genes and CDR3. Reads were filtered out if the reads had weak V/J assignments (E-value above 1e-6), no CDR3, stop codons, out-of-frame junctions, or ambiguous translated residues. V3J clonotypes were defined as sequences sharing the same inferred V gene, J gene, and CDR3 amino acid sequence. Percentage overlap between repertoires was computed as shared unique clonotypes divided by the size of the smaller repertoire. Repertoire richness was assessed with RTK rarefaction, the Chao1 estimator, and Recon v2.1 estimates of unobserved clonotypes. Generation probabilities were computed with OLGA for all TCRbeta clonotypes obtained by the gDNA method from a few donors. TCRdb took over this immuneACCESS table, retaining in-frame rearrangements with V and J assigned. Such tables are incomplete; in checked studies, under half of the missing clones stem from an unresolved V gene, and the remainder is unexplained. The V and J calls and the clone size are those of that table, but D and trimming were determined from the DNA. For this sample there are 650,000 to 800,000 clones; about two thirds appear just once. Of the sample, 1.8% falls within the top ten clones.

Donors were healthy HIV-negative adults with no recently reported acute infections or vaccinations. Every donor was a Caucasian adult living in Nashville, Tennessee, USA. Magnetic negative selection was used to enrich CD4+ T cells, after which naive cells were positively selected on CD45RA and the negative fraction became the memory subset. Blood was collected by leukapheresis, and PBMCs were isolated by Ficoll-Histopaque density gradient centrifugation and then cryopreserved in liquid nitrogen vapor phase. Purity and quantity of every magnetically sorted T cell population were checked by analytical flow cytometry. Genomic DNA was isolated from every sorted fraction and measured by UV absorbance on a Nanodrop 2000c. The CDR3 holds 18 amino acids from the cysteine to the phenylalanine. Just CDR3 DNA is preserved here, 54 bases in frame from base 1. Trimmed from V: 2 bases; trimmed from J: 7 bases; junction bases lacking a gene match: 14. Taken from the germline V gene, the CDR1 and CDR2 loops are SGHTA and FQGNSA.

About this clone itself: It has no known antigen specificity. One base away there is no much larger clone; base qualities are not given.

Sequencing was done on a sample of memory CD4+ T cells sorted from blood. Interpreted using the paper, the cell subset or site label stands for: CD45RA-negative fraction. This receptor chain uses TRBV7-2 and TRBJ2-1, with TRBD2 matching 10 junction bases. The sequence came from a woman in her twenties or thirties in good health. The CDR3 protein: CASSLWGRAGGPRNEQFF. The DNA sequence is TGTGCCAGCAGCTTATGGGGGAGAGCGGGAGGGCCGAGGAATGAGCAGTTCTTC.